This is a list of T cell receptor beta chains from one sample in a study of low-dose radiotherapy and immunotherapy resistance in tumors. TCRdb used MiXCR to reprocess the reads, holding one entry per CDR3 protein. The sample yields 59,000 or so distinct CDR3 sequences, approximately 25% seen once. Sequenced here: PBMCs, sampled before treatment. The receptors shown here come from a male donor with rectosigmoid adenocarcinoma. CDR3s include the opening cysteine and the closing phenylalanine or tryptophan. D genes are given only for firm matches. Rows may omit the clone size; those that give it use once, few, many or a size class.

V gene	CDR3 length	J gene	D gene	clone size	CDR3 DNA	CDR3 protein
TRBV18	17	TRBJ1-3	NA	few	TGTGCCAGCTCACCACCGATTGGCAGGTTCGGTGGAAACACCATATATTTT	CASSPPIGRFGGNTIYF
TRBV7-9	18	TRBJ2-2	NA	many	TGTGCCAGCAGCTTTTCGAATCCCCAGGGAAGGGACACCGGGGAGCTGTTTTTT	CASSFSNPQGRDTGELFF
TRBV20-1	20	TRBJ2-2	TRBD2	NA	TGCAGTGCTAGAGATTCAAGGCGGGGGACTAGCGGGAGAATAGGCCGGGAGCTGTTTTTT	CSARDSRRGTSGRIGRELFF
TRBV19	12	TRBJ2-1	TRBD1	few	TGTGCCAGTAGCGACAGGGTCAATGAGCAGTTCTTC	CASSDRVNEQFF
TRBV5-1	16	TRBJ2-7	TRBD1	many	TGCGCCAGCAGCCCTCAACCGGGACAGGGGGCCTACGAGCAGTACTTC	CASSPQPGQGAYEQYF
TRBV2	15	TRBJ2-1	NA	few	TGTGCCAGCAGTGCCAGGTCGGGGGAAGGCAATGAGCAGTTCTTC	CASSARSGEGNEQFF
TRBV2	13	TRBJ2-3	TRBD1	many	TGTGCCAGCAGGACAGGGAGAACAGATACGCAGTATTTT	CASRTGRTDTQYF
TRBV19	15	TRBJ1-1	NA	NA	TGTGCCAGTAGTGTGCAGGGGAACTTGAACACTGAAGCTTTCTTT	CASSVQGNLNTEAFF
TRBV7-9	18	TRBJ2-2	NA	many	TGTGCCAGCAGCCCCCGGGGATGGACATCTCTTACCACCGGGGAGCTGTTTTTT	CASSPRGWTSLTTGELFF
TRBV23-1	15	TRBJ2-7	NA	many	TGCGCCAGCAGTCGGAGCGAGCAGCACCCCTACGAGCAGTACTTC	CASSRSEQHPYEQYF
TRBV6-2/TRBV6-3	14	TRBJ2-7	NA	many	TGTGCCAGCAGGCCGGAGGGTACCTTATACGAGCAGTACTTC	CASRPEGTLYEQYF
TRBV11-2	15	TRBJ1-5	TRBD1	many	TGTGCCAGCAGCTCACGGACAGGGGGCGATCAGCCCCAGCATTTT	CASSSRTGGDQPQHF
TRBV5-4	15	TRBJ2-7	NA	many	TGTGCCAGCAGCCACACCGGGACGTATTCCTACGAGCAGTACTTC	CASSHTGTYSYEQYF
TRBV24-1	17	TRBJ2-3	TRBD2	many	TGTGCCACCAGTGGAAGTTGGACGGGGGGGAGCACAGATACGCAGTATTTT	CATSGSWTGGSTDTQYF
TRBV3-1	15	TRBJ1-1	NA	many	TGTGCCAGCAGCCCCTTAGCGACAGGTTACACTGAAGCTTTCTTT	CASSPLATGYTEAFF
TRBV25-1	14	TRBJ1-2	NA	many	TGTGCCAGCAGTCCCGGCTCGGGGAACTATGGCTACACCTTC	CASSPGSGNYGYTF
TRBV29-1	15	TRBJ2-2	NA	once	TGCAGTGCTAGAGAAGGGATGAGACCCACCGGGGAGCTGTTTTTT	CSAREGMRPTGELFF
TRBV7-9	15	TRBJ2-2	NA	many	TGTGCCAGCAGCTTAGTCCAGGTGAACACCGGGGAGCTGTTTTTT	CASSLVQVNTGELFF
TRBV4-2	16	TRBJ2-7	NA	many	TGTGCCAGCAGCCAAGATTGGGAGTCCGGGGGCTACGAGCAGTACTTC	CASSQDWESGGYEQYF
TRBV27	11	TRBJ2-7	NA	many	TGTGCCAGCAGTTCTGGCCTCGAGCAGTACTTC	CASSSGLEQYF
TRBV4-2	16	TRBJ2-2	NA	many	TGTGCCAGCAGCCAAGCGGGGGGCCAAGGCACCGGGGAGCTGTTTTTT	CASSQAGGQGTGELFF
TRBV20-1	12	TRBJ1-2	NA	few	TGCAGTGTCCTACCAGGAAGCTATGGCTACACCTTC	CSVLPGSYGYTF
TRBV11-2	13	TRBJ2-3	NA	many	TGCGCCAGCAGCCACAGCGGCACAGATACGCAGTATTTT	CASSHSGTDTQYF
TRBV2	12	TRBJ1-4	NA	many	TGTGCCAGCAATTTTGTCAATGAAAAACTGTTTTTT	CASNFVNEKLFF
TRBV7-3	15	TRBJ2-2	NA	NA	TGTGCCAGCAGCTTCGAGACTTTCGGGACCGGGGAGCTGTTTTTT	CASSFETFGTGELFF
TRBV6-2/TRBV6-3	14	TRBJ1-5	TRBD1	NA	TGTGCCAGCAGCGGGACAGGGGGCAATCAGCCCCAGCATTTT	CASSGTGGNQPQHF
TRBV7-2	18	TRBJ2-4	NA	many	TGTGCCAGCAGCTTAGATGGAACCTGGGATGGGGCCAAAAACATTCAGTACTTC	CASSLDGTWDGAKNIQYF
TRBV28	14	TRBJ1-2	NA	many	TGTGCCAGCAGTCCTCCAGGGAGAGGGTATGGCTACACCTTC	CASSPPGRGYGYTF
TRBV4-3	14	TRBJ2-6	NA	NA	TGCGCCAGCAGTCCTCAAGCTGGGGCCAACGTCCTGACTTTC	CASSPQAGANVLTF
TRBV6-6	13	TRBJ1-2	NA	many	TGTGCCGCGTCCCCCCGGACTAACTATGGCTACACCTTC	CAASPRTNYGYTF
TRBV5-1	13	TRBJ1-2	TRBD1	many	TGCGCCAGCAGCTTGTCCCGACAGGGGAGCTACACCTTC	CASSLSRQGSYTF
TRBV29-1	12	TRBJ2-7	TRBD1	NA	TGCAGCGGCCTTGGGACAGACTACGAGCAGTACTTC	CSGLGTDYEQYF
TRBV5-1	19	TRBJ2-2	TRBD2	many	TGCGCCAGTAGATATGGACTAGCGGGAGACCAAGAGAACACCGGGGAGCTGTTTTTT	CASRYGLAGDQENTGELFF
TRBV19	13	TRBJ2-5	NA	many	TGTGCCAGTAGCTACAACCCCGGAGGGACCCAGTACTTC	CASSYNPGGTQYF
TRBV3-1	16	TRBJ2-1	TRBD1	many	TGTGCCAGCAGCTTCCTCGGACAGGGGGCCAGTAATGAGCAGTTCTTC	CASSFLGQGASNEQFF
TRBV28	14	TRBJ1-5	TRBD1	many	TGTGCCAGCAGCCAAGGACAGGGCAGGCAGCCCCAGCATTTT	CASSQGQGRQPQHF
TRBV4-2	16	TRBJ2-1	NA	many	TGTGCCAGCAGCCAAGATAGAGACTTATCCTACAATGAGCAGTTCTTC	CASSQDRDLSYNEQFF
TRBV19	16	TRBJ1-6	TRBD1	few	TGTGCCAGTAGGGGGACAGGGGTTTCCTATAATTCACCCCTCCACTTT	CASRGTGVSYNSPLHF